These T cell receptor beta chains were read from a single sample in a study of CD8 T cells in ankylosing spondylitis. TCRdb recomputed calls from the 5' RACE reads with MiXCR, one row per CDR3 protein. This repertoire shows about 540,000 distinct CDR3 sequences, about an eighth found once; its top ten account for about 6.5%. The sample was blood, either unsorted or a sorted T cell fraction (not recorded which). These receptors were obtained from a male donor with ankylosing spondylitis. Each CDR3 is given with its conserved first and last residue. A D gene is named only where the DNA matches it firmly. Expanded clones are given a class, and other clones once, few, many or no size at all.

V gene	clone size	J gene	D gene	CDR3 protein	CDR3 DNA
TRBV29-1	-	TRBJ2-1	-	CSARPPGTPGNEQFF	TGCAGCGCCAGGCCTCCCGGGACCCCGGGGAATGAGCAGTTCTTC
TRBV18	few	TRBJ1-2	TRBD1	CASSPGSTGGDGYTF	TGTGCCAGCTCACCAGGATCGACAGGGGGCGATGGCTACACCTTC
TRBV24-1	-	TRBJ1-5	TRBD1	CATNGQGSNQPQHF	TGTGCCACCAACGGACAGGGAAGTAATCAGCCCCAGCATTTT
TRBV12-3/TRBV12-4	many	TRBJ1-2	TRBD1	CASRPAGGVSYGYTF	TGTGCCAGCAGACCCGCAGGGGGCGTAAGCTATGGCTACACCTTC
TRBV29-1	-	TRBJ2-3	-	CSVEASGLRDTQYF	TGCAGCGTTGAAGCCTCGGGTCTCAGAGATACGCAGTATTTT
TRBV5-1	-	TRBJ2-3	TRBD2	CASSLGLAGGRDTQYF	TGTGCCAGCAGCTTAGGACTAGCGGGAGGGCGAGATACGCAGTATTTT
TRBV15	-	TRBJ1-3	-	CATSREIGGPGNTIYF	TGTGCCACCAGCAGAGAGATTGGGGGGCCTGGAAACACCATATATTTT
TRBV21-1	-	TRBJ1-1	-	CASSATVGEAFF	TGTGCCAGCAGCGCCACAGTCGGTGAAGCTTTCTTT
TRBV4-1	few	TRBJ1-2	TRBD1	CASSRVGQGATGYTF	TGCGCCAGCAGCCGCGTGGGACAGGGGGCGACAGGCTACACCTTC
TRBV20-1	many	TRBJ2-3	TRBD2	CSAAGTSGRSTDTQYF	TGCAGTGCGGCCGGGACTAGCGGGAGGAGCACAGATACGCAGTATTTT
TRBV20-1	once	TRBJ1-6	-	CSARAVINSPLHF	TGCAGTGCTAGGGCTGTTATCAATTCACCCCTCCACTTT
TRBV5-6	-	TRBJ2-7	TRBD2	CASSFAGVPNEEYF	TGTGCCAGCAGCTTTGCGGGAGTTCCCAACGAGGAGTACTTC
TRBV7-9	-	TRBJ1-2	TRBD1	CASSLDRKGGYTF	TGTGCCAGCAGCTTGGACAGGAAGGGTGGCTACACCTTC
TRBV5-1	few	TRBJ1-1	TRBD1	CASSISGTGNTEAFF	TGCGCCAGCAGCATCTCCGGGACAGGGAACACTGAAGCTTTCTTT
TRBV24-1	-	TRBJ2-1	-	CATSDPGTQYNEQFF	TGTGCCACCAGTGACCCCGGGACGCAATACAATGAGCAGTTCTTC
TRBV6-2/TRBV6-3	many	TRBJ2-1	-	CASSYSLRAGEVNEQFF	TGTGCCAGCAGTTACTCCCTGAGGGCAGGGGAAGTAAATGAGCAGTTCTTC
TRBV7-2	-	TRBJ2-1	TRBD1	CASSAQTGLYNEQFF	TGTGCCAGCAGCGCCCAGACAGGGCTCTACAATGAGCAGTTCTTC
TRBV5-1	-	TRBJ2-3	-	CASSFDDTQYF	TGCGCCAGCAGCTTTGATGATACGCAGTATTTT
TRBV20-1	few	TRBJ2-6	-	CSASATDLGSGANVLTF	TGCAGTGCTTCGGCGACAGATCTCGGCTCTGGGGCCAACGTCCTGACTTTC
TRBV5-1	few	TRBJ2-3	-	CASSLNRGGTDTQYF	TGCGCCAGCAGCTTGAACCGGGGAGGTACAGATACGCAGTATTTT
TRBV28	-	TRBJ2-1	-	CASRKPRGNEQFF	TGTGCCAGCAGGAAGCCCCGTGGCAATGAGCAGTTCTTC
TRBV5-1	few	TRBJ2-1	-	CASSWGTGQEQFF	TGCGCCAGCAGCTGGGGTACAGGGCAAGAGCAGTTCTTC
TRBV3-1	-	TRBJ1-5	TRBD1	CASSLGQGLRSNQPQHF	TGTGCCAGCAGCCTTGGACAGGGCCTGAGAAGCAATCAGCCCCAGCATTTT
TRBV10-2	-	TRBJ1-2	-	CASREYSNYGYTF	TGCGCCAGCAGGGAATATTCTAACTATGGCTACACCTTC
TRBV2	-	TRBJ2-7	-	CASRVYYEQYF	TGTGCCAGCAGGGTCTACTACGAGCAGTACTTC
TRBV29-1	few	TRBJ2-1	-	CSVGFSIEQFF	TGCAGCGTTGGATTTTCCATTGAGCAGTTCTTC
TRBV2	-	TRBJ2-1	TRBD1	CASRATGSYNEQFF	TGTGCCAGCAGGGCGACAGGGTCCTACAATGAGCAGTTCTTC
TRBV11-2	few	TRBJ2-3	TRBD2	CASSLDVGLAGDLTDTQYF	TGTGCCAGCAGCTTAGATGTCGGACTAGCGGGAGACCTCACAGATACGCAGTATTTT
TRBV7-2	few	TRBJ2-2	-	CASSFTGGRDTGELFF	TGTGCCAGCAGCTTTACCGGGGGCCGCGACACCGGGGAGCTGTTTTTT
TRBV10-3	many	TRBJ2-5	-	CAISENIKGPKETQYF	TGTGCCATCAGTGAGAATATAAAGGGGCCGAAAGAGACCCAGTACTTC
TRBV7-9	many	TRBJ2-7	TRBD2	CASSFSGRADYEQYF	TGTGCCAGCAGTTTTAGCGGGAGGGCCGACTACGAGCAGTACTTC
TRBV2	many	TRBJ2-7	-	CASSAPVGGMQYF	TGTGCCAGCAGTGCCCCGGTGGGGGGTATGCAGTACTTC
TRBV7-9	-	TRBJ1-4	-	CASSPYRGGTNEKLFF	TGTGCCAGCAGCCCCTACCGGGGTGGTACTAATGAAAAACTGTTTTTT
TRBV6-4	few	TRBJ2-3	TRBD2	CASSDGREGITDTQYF	TGTGCCAGCAGTGACGGACGGGAGGGAATCACAGATACGCAGTATTTT
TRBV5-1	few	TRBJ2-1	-	CASSLGDKNYNEQFF	TGCGCCAGCAGCTTAGGGGACAAGAACTACAATGAGCAGTTCTTC
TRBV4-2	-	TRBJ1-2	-	CASSQEAPAENGYTF	TGTGCCAGCAGCCAAGAGGCGCCGGCAGAGAATGGCTACACCTTC
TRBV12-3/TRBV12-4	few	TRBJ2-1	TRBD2	CASSFPGLAGFDEQFF	TGTGCCAGCAGTTTTCCGGGACTAGCGGGATTTGATGAGCAGTTCTTC
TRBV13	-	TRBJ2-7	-	CASSKIDEESMGEQYF	TGTGCCAGCAGCAAGATTGACGAGGAAAGCATGGGCGAGCAGTACTTC
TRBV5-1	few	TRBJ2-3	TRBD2	CASSLGAGGPGTQYF	TGCGCCAGCAGCTTGGGAGCGGGAGGCCCGGGAACGCAGTATTTT
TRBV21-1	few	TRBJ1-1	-	CASSKTRVGGPMNTEAFF	TGTGCCAGCAGCAAAACCCGGGTGGGAGGGCCCATGAACACTGAAGCTTTCTTT
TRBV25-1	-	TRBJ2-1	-	CASNNLWGEQFF	TGTGCCAGCAATAACCTGTGGGGTGAGCAGTTCTTC
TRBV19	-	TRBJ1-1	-	CASSNSRDTEAFF	TGTGCCAGTAGCAACTCAAGGGACACTGAAGCTTTCTTT
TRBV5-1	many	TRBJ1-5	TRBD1	CASSTGGSGQPQHF	TGCGCCAGCAGCACAGGGGGAAGCGGTCAGCCCCAGCATTTT
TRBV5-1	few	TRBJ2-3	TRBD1	CASSDRDRTTDTQYF	TGCGCCAGCAGCGATAGGGACAGGACCACAGATACGCAGTATTTT
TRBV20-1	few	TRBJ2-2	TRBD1	CSALVRDRIDRVGELFF	TGCAGTGCTCTTGTTCGGGACAGGATAGACCGGGTCGGGGAGCTGTTTTTT
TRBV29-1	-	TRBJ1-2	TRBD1	CSVPGQGFKYGYTF	TGCAGCGTTCCGGGACAGGGGTTTAAGTATGGCTACACCTTC
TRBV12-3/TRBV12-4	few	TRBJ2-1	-	CASSLADRTGNEQFF	TGTGCCAGCAGTTTAGCTGACAGGACCGGGAATGAGCAGTTCTTC
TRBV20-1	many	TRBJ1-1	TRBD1	CSAPTGTGDTEAFF	TGCAGTGCTCCCACCGGGACAGGGGACACTGAAGCTTTCTTT